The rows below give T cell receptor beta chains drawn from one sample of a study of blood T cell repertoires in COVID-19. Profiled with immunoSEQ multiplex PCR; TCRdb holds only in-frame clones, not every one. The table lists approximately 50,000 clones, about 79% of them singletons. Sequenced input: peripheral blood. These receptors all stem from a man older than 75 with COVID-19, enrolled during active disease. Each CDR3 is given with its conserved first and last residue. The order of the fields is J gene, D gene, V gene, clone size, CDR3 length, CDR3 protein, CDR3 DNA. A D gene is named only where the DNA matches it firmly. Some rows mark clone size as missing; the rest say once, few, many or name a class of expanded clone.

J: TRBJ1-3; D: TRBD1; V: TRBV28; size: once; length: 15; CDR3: CASNRQGTSGNTIYF; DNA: TGTGCCAGCAACCGACAGGGGACTTCTGGAAACACCATATATTTT
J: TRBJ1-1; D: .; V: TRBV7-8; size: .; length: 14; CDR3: CASSLTVTNTEAFF; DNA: TGTGCCAGCAGCCTGACAGTCACGAACACTGAAGCTTTCTTT
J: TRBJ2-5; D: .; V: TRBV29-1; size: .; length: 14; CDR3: CSVEATARRETQYF; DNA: TGCAGCGTTGAAGCGACAGCGCGCCGGGAGACCCAGTACTTC
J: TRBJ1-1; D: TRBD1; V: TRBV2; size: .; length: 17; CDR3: CASDRTGWSGGNTEAFF; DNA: TGTGCCAGCGACCGGACAGGGTGGTCGGGAGGGAACACTGAAGCTTTCTTT
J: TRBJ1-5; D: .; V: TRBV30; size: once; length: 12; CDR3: CAWSAGGRPQHF; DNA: TGTGCCTGGAGCGCAGGTGGGAGGCCCCAGCATTTT
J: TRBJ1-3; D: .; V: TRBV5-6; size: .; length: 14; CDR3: CASSLQAAGNTIYF; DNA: TGTGCCAGCAGCTTACAGGCTGCTGGAAACACCATATATTTT
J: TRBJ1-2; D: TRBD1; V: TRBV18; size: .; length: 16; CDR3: CASSSGEGGANYGYTF; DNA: TGTGCCAGCTCTTCCGGGGAAGGGGGCGCTAACTATGGCTACACCTTC
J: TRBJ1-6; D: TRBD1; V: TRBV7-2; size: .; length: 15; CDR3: CASSPDRVGNSPLHF; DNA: TGTGCCAGCAGCCCCGACAGGGTCGGGAATTCACCCCTCCACTTT
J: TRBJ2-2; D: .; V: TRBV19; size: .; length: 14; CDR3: CASYRDTNTGELFF; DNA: TGTGCCAGTTACAGGGACACGAACACCGGGGAGCTGTTTTTT
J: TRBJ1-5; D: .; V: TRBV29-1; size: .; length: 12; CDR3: CSVGASNQPQHF; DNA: TGCAGCGTGGGGGCGAGCAATCAGCCCCAGCATTTT
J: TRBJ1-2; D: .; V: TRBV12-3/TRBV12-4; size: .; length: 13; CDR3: CASSLHPGYGYTF; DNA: TGTGCCAGCAGTTTACATCCAGGCTATGGCTACACCTTC
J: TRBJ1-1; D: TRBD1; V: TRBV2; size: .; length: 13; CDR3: CASSIGQEAEAFF; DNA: TGTGCCAGCAGTATCGGACAGGAGGCTGAAGCTTTCTTT
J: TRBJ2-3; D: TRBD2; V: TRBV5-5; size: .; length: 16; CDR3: CASSLLLAGATDTQYF; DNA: TGTGCCAGCAGCTTGCTGCTAGCGGGAGCCACAGATACGCAGTATTTT
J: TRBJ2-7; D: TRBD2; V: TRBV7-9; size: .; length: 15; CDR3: CASSTRLAGAYEQYF; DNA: TGTGCCAGCAGCACACGTTTAGCGGGGGCCTACGAGCAGTACTTC
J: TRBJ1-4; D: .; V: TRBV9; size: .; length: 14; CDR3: CASSVDTGRGKLFF; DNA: TGTGCCAGCAGCGTAGACACAGGTCGCGGAAAACTGTTTTTT
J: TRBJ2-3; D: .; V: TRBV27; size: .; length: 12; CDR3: CASSLRGDTQYF; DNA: TGTGCCAGCAGTCTAAGGGGAGATACGCAGTATTTT
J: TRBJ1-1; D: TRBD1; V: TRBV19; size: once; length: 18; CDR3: CASSIDLVTGGGETEAFF; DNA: TGTGCCAGTAGTATAGATCTAGTTACAGGGGGCGGAGAAACTGAAGCTTTCTTT
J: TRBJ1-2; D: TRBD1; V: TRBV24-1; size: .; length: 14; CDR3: CATSGKTGDYGYTF; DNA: TGTGCCACCAGTGGAAAAACAGGGGACTATGGCTACACCTTC
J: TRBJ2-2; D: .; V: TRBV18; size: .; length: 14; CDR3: CASSPSRSTGELFF; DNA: TGTGCCAGCTCACCAAGTAGGAGCACCGGGGAGCTGTTTTTT
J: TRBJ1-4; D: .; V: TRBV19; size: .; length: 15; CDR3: CASNSLTGHKEKLFF; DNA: TGTGCCAGTAATTCCCTCACAGGGCACAAGGAAAAACTGTTTTTT
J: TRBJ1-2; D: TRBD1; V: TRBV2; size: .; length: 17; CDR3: CASKDYRGQDPLYGYTF; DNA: TGTGCCAGCAAAGACTACCGCGGACAGGACCCTTTATATGGCTACACCTTC
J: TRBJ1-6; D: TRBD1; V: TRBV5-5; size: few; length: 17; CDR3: CASSSDRGSAYNSPLHF; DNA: TGTGCCAGCAGCTCGGACAGGGGAAGCGCCTATAATTCACCCCTCCACTTT
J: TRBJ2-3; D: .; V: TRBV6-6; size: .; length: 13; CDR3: CASSTVFTDTQYF; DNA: TGTGCCAGCAGTACAGTCTTCACAGATACGCAGTATTTT
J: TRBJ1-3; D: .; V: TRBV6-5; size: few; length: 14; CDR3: CASGGHPSGNTIYF; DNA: TGTGCCAGCGGGGGACACCCCTCTGGAAACACCATATATTTT
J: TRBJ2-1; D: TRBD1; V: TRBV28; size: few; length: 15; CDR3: CATVLTGGSYNEQFF; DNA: TGTGCCACCGTCCTGACAGGGGGATCCTACAATGAGCAGTTCTTC
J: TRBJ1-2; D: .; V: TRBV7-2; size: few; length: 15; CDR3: CASSTRRGGVYGYTF; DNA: TGTGCCAGCAGCACCCGTAGGGGGGGGGTCTATGGCTACACCTTC
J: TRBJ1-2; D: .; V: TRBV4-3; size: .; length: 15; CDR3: CASSQQGQANYGYTF; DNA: TGCGCCAGCAGCCAACAGGGACAAGCTAACTATGGCTACACCTTC
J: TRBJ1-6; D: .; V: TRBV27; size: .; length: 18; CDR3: CASSRAGALSSYNSPLHF; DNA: TGTGCCAGCAGTCGGGCGGGGGCCCTTAGCTCCTATAATTCACCCCTCCACTTT
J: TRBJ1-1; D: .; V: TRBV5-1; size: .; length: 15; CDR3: CASSFTQGLATEAFF; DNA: TGCGCCAGCAGCTTCACCCAGGGATTGGCCACTGAAGCTTTCTTT
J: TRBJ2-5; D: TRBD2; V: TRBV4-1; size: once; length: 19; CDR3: CASSQEHVSGTLSGETQYF; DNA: TGCGCCAGCAGCCAAGAGCATGTTAGCGGGACCCTCAGTGGGGAGACCCAGTACTTC
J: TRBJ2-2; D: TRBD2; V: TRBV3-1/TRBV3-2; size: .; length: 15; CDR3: CASSQEGLAGGELFF; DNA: TGTGCCAGCAGCCAGGAGGGACTAGCAGGCGGGGAGCTGTTTTTT
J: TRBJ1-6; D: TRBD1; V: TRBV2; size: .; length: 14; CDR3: CASRWTGNYSPLHF; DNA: TGTGCCAGCAGGTGGACAGGGAACTATTCACCCCTCCACTTT
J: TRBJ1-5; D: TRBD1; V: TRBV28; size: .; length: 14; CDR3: CASSWTGSNQPQHF; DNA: TGTGCCAGCAGTTGGACAGGGAGCAATCAGCCCCAGCATTTT
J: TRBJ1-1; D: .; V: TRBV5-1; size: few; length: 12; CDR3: CASHRDGTEAFF; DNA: TGCGCCAGCCACAGGGACGGCACTGAAGCTTTCTTT
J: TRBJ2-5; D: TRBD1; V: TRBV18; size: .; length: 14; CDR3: CASSPTGGQETQYF; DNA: TGTGCCAGCTCCCCCACAGGGGGCCAAGAGACCCAGTACTTC
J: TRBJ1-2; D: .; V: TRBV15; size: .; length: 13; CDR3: CATSIVTGIGYTF; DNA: TGTGCCACCAGCATAGTGACAGGAATTGGCTACACCTTC
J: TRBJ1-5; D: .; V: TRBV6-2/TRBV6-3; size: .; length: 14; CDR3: CASSPSLADQPQHF; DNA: TGTGCCAGCAGTCCCAGCCTCGCGGATCAGCCCCAGCATTTT
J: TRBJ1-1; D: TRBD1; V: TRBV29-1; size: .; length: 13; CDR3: CSVGGQGAFEAFF; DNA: TGCAGCGTCGGGGGACAGGGGGCGTTCGAAGCTTTCTTT
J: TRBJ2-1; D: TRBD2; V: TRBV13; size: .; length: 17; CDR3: CASSLGTSGGAGNEQFF; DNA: TGTGCCAGCAGCTTAGGTACTAGCGGGGGGGCTGGCAATGAGCAGTTCTTC
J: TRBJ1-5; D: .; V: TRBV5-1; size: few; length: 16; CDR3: CASSFRGMGSNQPQHF; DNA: TGCGCCAGCAGCTTTAGGGGAATGGGAAGCAATCAGCCCCAGCATTTT
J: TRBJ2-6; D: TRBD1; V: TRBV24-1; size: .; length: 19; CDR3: CATSDFQGGDYSGANVLTF; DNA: TGTGCCACCAGTGATTTTCAAGGGGGCGATTATTCTGGGGCCAACGTCCTGACTTTC
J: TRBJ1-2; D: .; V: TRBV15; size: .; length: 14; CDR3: CATSMAEGGYGYTF; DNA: TGTGCCACCAGCATGGCTGAGGGAGGCTATGGCTACACCTTC
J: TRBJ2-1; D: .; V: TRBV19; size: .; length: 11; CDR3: CASSMANEQFF; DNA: TGTGCCAGTAGTATGGCCAATGAGCAGTTCTTC